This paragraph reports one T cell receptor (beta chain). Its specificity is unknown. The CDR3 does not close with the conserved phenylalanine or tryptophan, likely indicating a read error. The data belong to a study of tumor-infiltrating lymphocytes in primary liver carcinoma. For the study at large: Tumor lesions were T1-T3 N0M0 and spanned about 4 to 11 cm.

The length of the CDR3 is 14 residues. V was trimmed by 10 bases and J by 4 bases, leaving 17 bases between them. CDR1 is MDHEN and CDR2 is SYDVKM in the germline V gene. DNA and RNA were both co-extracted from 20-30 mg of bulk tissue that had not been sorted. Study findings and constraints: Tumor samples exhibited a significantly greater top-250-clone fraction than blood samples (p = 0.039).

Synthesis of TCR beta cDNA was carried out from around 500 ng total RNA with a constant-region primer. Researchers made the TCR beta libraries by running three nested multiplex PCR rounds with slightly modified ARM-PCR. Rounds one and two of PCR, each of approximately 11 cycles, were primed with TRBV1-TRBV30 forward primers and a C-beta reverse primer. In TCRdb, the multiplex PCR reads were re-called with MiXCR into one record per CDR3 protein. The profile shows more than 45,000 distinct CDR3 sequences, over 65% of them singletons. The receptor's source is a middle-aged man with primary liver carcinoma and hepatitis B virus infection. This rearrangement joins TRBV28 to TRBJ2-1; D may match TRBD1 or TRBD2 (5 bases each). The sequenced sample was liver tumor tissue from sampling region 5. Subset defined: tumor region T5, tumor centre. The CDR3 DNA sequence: TGTGCCACCGGTCCTGGGGGTTTATACAATGAGCAGTTCTTA. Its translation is CATGPGGLYNEQFL.